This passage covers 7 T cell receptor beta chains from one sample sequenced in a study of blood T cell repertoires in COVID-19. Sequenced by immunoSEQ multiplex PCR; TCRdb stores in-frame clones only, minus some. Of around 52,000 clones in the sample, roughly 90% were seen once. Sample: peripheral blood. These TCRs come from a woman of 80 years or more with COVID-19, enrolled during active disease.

CDR3 nucleotides: TGTGCCAGCAGCCCCCTGGGGGGGGGTATTTCTTACGAGCAGTACTTC. This codes for CASSPLGGGISYEQYF. The V gene is TRBV7-9, the J gene TRBJ2-7; 7 bases match TRBD2. Per the germline V gene, CDR1 is SEHNR and CDR2 is FQNEAQ (reference sequence). The CDR3 extends over 16 amino acids. The V segment lost 5 bases and the J segment 4 bases; nucleotides outside the gene matches: 14.

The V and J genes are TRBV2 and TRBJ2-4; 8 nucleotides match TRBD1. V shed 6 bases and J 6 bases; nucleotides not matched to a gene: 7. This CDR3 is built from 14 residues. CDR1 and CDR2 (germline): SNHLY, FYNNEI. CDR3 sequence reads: CASRSDRAVNIQYF. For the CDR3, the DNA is TGTGCCAGCAGGTCGGACAGGGCGGTAAACATTCAGTACTTC.

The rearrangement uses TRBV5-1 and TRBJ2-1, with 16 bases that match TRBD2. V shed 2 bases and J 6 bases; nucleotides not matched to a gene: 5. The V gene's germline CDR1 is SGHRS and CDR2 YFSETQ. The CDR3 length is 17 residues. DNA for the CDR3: TGCGCCAGCAGCTTTGGGACTAGCGGGGGGGCACTCAATGAGCAGTTCTTC. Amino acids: CASSFGTSGGALNEQFF. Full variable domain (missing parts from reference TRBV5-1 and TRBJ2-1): KAGVTQTPRYLIKTRGQQVTLSCSPISGHRSVSWYQQTPGQGLQFLFEYFSETQRNKGNFPGRFSGRQFSNSRSEMNVSTLELGDSALYLCASSFGTSGGALNEQFFGPGTRLTVL.

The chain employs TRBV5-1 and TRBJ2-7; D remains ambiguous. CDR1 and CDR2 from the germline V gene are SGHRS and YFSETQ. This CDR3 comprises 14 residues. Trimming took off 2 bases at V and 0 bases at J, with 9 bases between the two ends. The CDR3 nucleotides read TGCGCCAGCAGCTTAGGCGTAGCCTCCTACGAGCAGTACTTC. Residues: CASSLGVASYEQYF. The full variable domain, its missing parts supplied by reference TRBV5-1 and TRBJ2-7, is KAGVTQTPRYLIKTRGQQVTLSCSPISGHRSVSWYQQTPGQGLQFLFEYFSETQRNKGNFPGRFSGRQFSNSRSEMNVSTLELGDSALYLCASSLGVASYEQYFGPGTRLTVT.

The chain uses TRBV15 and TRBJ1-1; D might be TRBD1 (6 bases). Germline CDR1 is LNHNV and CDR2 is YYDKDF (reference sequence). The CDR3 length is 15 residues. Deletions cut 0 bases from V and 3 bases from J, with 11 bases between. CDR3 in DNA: TGTGCCACCAGCAGAGACCCTCAGGGGTACACTGAAGCTTTCTTT. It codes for CATSRDPQGYTEAFF.

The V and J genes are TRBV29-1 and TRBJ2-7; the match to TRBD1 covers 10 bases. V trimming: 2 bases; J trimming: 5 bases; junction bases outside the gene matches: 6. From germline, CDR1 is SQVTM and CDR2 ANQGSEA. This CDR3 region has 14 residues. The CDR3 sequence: CSVERDRGKNEQYF. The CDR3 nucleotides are TGCAGCGTTGAACGGGACAGGGGAAAAAACGAGCAGTACTTC.

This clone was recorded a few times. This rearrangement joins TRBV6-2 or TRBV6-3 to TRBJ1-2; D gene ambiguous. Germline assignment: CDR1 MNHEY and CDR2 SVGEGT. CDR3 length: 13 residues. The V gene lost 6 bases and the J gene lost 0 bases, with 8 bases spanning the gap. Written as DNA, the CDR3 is TGTGCCAGCAGCCCGACATCTAACTATGGCTACACCTTC. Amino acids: CASSPTSNYGYTF.